These T cell receptor beta chains were read from a single sample in a study of T cells in Graves' hyperthyroidism and ophthalmopathy. Each CDR3 protein gets one entry after TCRdb re-called the multiplex PCR reads with MiXCR. The sample carries over 450,000 distinct CDR3 sequences, roughly a sixth recorded once. Sequencing used blood. The receptors derive from a woman aged 18-29 years with Graves' ophthalmopathy. Each CDR3 is given with its conserved first and last residue. D genes are given only for firm matches. For some rows the clone size is stated as once, few or many, or as a class when expanded; others skip it.

CDR3 DNA	CDR3 protein	V gene	J gene	clone size	CDR3 length	D gene
TGTGCCAGCAGTTTAATCGGCAGTCAAGAGACCCAGTACTTC	CASSLIGSQETQYF	TRBV27	TRBJ2-5	NA	14	NA
TGTGCCAGCAGCTTAGACCGGGGGGGCCCCGGAGAGCAGTTCTTC	CASSLDRGGPGEQFF	TRBV11-2	TRBJ2-1	many	15	TRBD2
TGTGCCTGGACCAGGGGGGGCTACGAGCAGTACTTC	CAWTRGGYEQYF	TRBV30	TRBJ2-7	many	12	NA
TGCAGCGTTGACCCGGGGGGGATGCACACTGAAGCTTTCTTT	CSVDPGGMHTEAFF	TRBV29-1	TRBJ1-1	NA	14	NA
TGTGCCAGCAGTGACAGACTGAACACTGAAGCTTTCTTT	CASSDRLNTEAFF	TRBV2	TRBJ1-1	many	13	NA
TGTGCCAGCAGCATAGCGGGGGGGCCTGTAGATACGCAGTATTTT	CASSIAGGPVDTQYF	TRBV27	TRBJ2-3	NA	15	TRBD2
TGTGCCAGCAGCTACCGAGGGGGAACCAATTCACCCCTCCACTTT	CASSYRGGTNSPLHF	TRBV16	TRBJ1-6	few	15	NA
TGTGCCACTACTTTGCAGGGGAACACTGAAGCTTTCTTT	CATTLQGNTEAFF	TRBV6-1	TRBJ1-1	many	13	NA
TGTGCCAGCAGATCCGGGACTAGTTTGGATGAGCAGTTCTTC	CASRSGTSLDEQFF	TRBV3-1	TRBJ2-1	few	14	TRBD2
TGTGCCAGCAGACCCCCCAGGACTAGCGGGAGGAGCGAGCAGTACTTC	CASRPPRTSGRSEQYF	TRBV28	TRBJ2-7	many	16	TRBD2
TGTGCCATCAGTGAAGGCTCGACAGATACGCAGTATTTT	CAISEGSTDTQYF	TRBV10-3	TRBJ2-3	many	13	NA
TGTGCCAGCAGCTTGGGTCCTAACACAGATACGCAGTATTTT	CASSLGPNTDTQYF	TRBV5-5	TRBJ2-3	many	14	NA
TGTGCCAGCAGCGCCGAGGGTGGTCAGCCCCAGCATTTT	CASSAEGGQPQHF	TRBV5-6	TRBJ1-5	few	13	NA
TGTGCCAGCAGCTCCCAGGTGGGATTTAATGAAAAACTGTTTTTT	CASSSQVGFNEKLFF	TRBV9	TRBJ1-4	few	15	NA
TGTGCCAGCAGCCAAGGGTCCGCGGACCGATCAGATACGCAGTATTTT	CASSQGSADRSDTQYF	TRBV3-1	TRBJ2-3	many	16	NA
TGCGCCAGCAGCCCCGACAGGCAAGCGGCCCAGTACTTC	CASSPDRQAAQYF	TRBV4-1	TRBJ2-5	once	13	NA
TGTGCCAGCAGACAAAACAGGGGAGGAAACTATGGCTACACCTTC	CASRQNRGGNYGYTF	TRBV6-2/TRBV6-3	TRBJ1-2	few	15	TRBD1
TGTGCCAGCAGCTGGGGACAGGGGTACAGAACTGAAGCTTTCTTT	CASSWGQGYRTEAFF	TRBV5-5	TRBJ1-1	few	15	TRBD1
TGTGCCAGCAGTTCCCGGGCCCTAAATCAGCCCCAGCATTTT	CASSSRALNQPQHF	TRBV28	TRBJ1-5	many	14	NA
TGTGCCAGCAGTGAACGTCTGGACAGGGGCGGGGAAAACATTCAGTACTTC	CASSERLDRGGENIQYF	TRBV2	TRBJ2-4	many	17	TRBD1
TGTGCCAGTAGTCCGACAGGTGCTAACACCGGGGAGCTGTTTTTT	CASSPTGANTGELFF	TRBV19	TRBJ2-2	NA	15	NA
TGTGCCAGCAGTTCAGGGGGCGGGGATGCTGAAGCTTTCTTT	CASSSGGGDAEAFF	TRBV5-5	TRBJ1-1	many	14	TRBD1
TGCAGTGCTAGAGATTGGGCCGAGGACTACTACAATGAGCAGTTCTTC	CSARDWAEDYYNEQFF	TRBV20-1	TRBJ2-1	many	16	NA
TGTGCCAGCAGCTCCGGGGGGGCGTACCAAGAGACCCAGTACTTC	CASSSGGAYQETQYF	TRBV28	TRBJ2-5	many	15	TRBD2
TGTGCCAGCAGCCAAGATCTAGGGGGTAACACTGAAGCTTTCTTT	CASSQDLGGNTEAFF	TRBV3-1	TRBJ1-1	many	15	NA
TGCGCCAGCAGCCACTCCGGGACTTGGAATGAGCAGTTCTTC	CASSHSGTWNEQFF	TRBV4-1	TRBJ2-1	few	14	NA
TGTGCCTGGAGTGGGGGGGTAGGGGGCTACACCTTC	CAWSGGVGGYTF	TRBV30	TRBJ1-2	NA	12	NA
TGTGCCAGCCTTTCTTCTGGAGGGGGGAGCTATGGCTACACCTTC	CASLSSGGGSYGYTF	TRBV6-1	TRBJ1-2	NA	15	NA
TGTGCCAGCAGTACAGGGGGCATTGGGAGAGCTTTCTTT	CASSTGGIGRAFF	TRBV27	TRBJ1-1	many	13	TRBD1
TGCAGTGCTAGAGACACCCTTACAGTGAACACTGAAGCTTTCTTT	CSARDTLTVNTEAFF	TRBV20-1	TRBJ1-1	NA	15	NA